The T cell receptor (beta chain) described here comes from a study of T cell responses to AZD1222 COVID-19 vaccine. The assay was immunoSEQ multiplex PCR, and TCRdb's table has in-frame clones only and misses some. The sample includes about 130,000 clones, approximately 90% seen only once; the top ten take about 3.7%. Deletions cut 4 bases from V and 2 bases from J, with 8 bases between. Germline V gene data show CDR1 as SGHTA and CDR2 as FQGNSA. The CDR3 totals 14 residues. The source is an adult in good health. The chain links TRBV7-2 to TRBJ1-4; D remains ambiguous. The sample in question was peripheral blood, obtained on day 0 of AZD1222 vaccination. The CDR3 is CASSWSVTNEKLFF. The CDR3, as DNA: TGTGCCAGCAGCTGGTCTGTGACTAATGAAAAACTGTTTTTT.